These T cell receptor beta chains were read from a single sample in a study of blood T cell repertoires in COVID-19. The method was immunoSEQ multiplex PCR; TCRdb's version includes in-frame clones alone and lacks a portion of them. The table records about 150,000 clones, 86% of them present only once. The material sequenced was PBMCs or T cells enriched from blood (not recorded which). The receptors come from a middle-aged man who had recovered from COVID-19. CDR3s include the opening cysteine and the closing phenylalanine or tryptophan. The order of the fields is D gene, V gene, J gene, clone size, CDR3 DNA, CDR3 protein. The D gene is left open where the match is weak. Clone size is shown for a subset of rows, as once, few, many or a class of expanded clone.

TRBD1	TRBV4-3	TRBJ2-3	-	TGCGCCAGCAGCCAAGATGGGACAGGGGAAGCGGATACGCAGTATTTT	CASSQDGTGEADTQYF
-	TRBV9	TRBJ1-2	-	TGTGCCAGCAGCGTAGCTCCCGGGATGGGCTACACCTTC	CASSVAPGMGYTF
TRBD1	TRBV7-6	TRBJ2-5	-	TGTGCCAGCAGCTTAGTTCGGGGACAGGGGGGGGAGACCCAGTACTTC	CASSLVRGQGGETQYF
-	TRBV2	TRBJ2-3	-	TGTGCCAGCAGAGAAACGGATGGGCGAGCAGATACGCAGTATTTT	CASRETDGRADTQYF
-	TRBV28	TRBJ2-6	-	TGTGCCAGCAGTCCAGGGGATTTCTCTGGGGCCAACGTCCTGACTTTC	CASSPGDFSGANVLTF
TRBD2	TRBV20-1	TRBJ2-1	-	TGCAGTGCTAGTCCGCTGGGCGGGGGGTACAATGAGCAGTTCTTC	CSASPLGGGYNEQFF
-	TRBV10-1	TRBJ2-5	-	TGCGCCAGTTTTGGGGCAGCGGAGACCCAGTACTTC	CASFGAAETQYF
TRBD1	TRBV11-2	TRBJ1-3	-	TGTGCCAGCAGCTACGGAGGGGGCCTCGCTGGAAACACCATATATTTT	CASSYGGGLAGNTIYF
-	TRBV4-1	TRBJ1-2	few	TGCGCCAGCAGCCAAGACGGGTTTAACTATGGCTACACCTTC	CASSQDGFNYGYTF
-	TRBV3-1/TRBV3-2	TRBJ1-6	-	TGTGCCAGCAGCCAAGAGGGGAACAGGAATAGTTCACCCCTCCACTTT	CASSQEGNRNSSPLHF
TRBD1	TRBV25-1	TRBJ2-3	-	TGTGCCTGCAAACAGGGGGCAGGAGATACGCAGTATTTT	CACKQGAGDTQYF
-	TRBV7-9	TRBJ1-3	-	TGTGCCAGCAGCACTAGAGCAGGGACAGGAAACACCATATATTTT	CASSTRAGTGNTIYF
-	TRBV5-4	TRBJ1-1	few	TGTGCCAGCAGCTTGGTAGGGGAGAACACTGAAGCTTTCTTT	CASSLVGENTEAFF
TRBD1	TRBV5-1	TRBJ1-6	-	TGCGCCAGCAGCGCCGGGACAGGCCGGGGCTATAATTCACCCCTCCACTTT	CASSAGTGRGYNSPLHF
-	TRBV7-9	TRBJ1-2	-	TGTGCCAGCAGGGAGGGGAACTATGGCTACACCTTC	CASREGNYGYTF
TRBD1	TRBV3-1/TRBV3-2	TRBJ2-3	-	TGTGCCAGCAGCTCAGGGACAGGGGGATATACGCAGTATTTT	CASSSGTGGYTQYF
TRBD2	TRBV3-1/TRBV3-2	TRBJ2-3	-	TGTGCCAGCAGACTCCCTCCACTAGCGGGAGCTACTAGCACAGATACGCAGTATTTT	CASRLPPLAGATSTDTQYF
TRBD1	TRBV18	TRBJ1-3	-	TGTGCCAGCTCTAATTCCGGGACAGGATCTGGAAACACCATATATTTT	CASSNSGTGSGNTIYF
-	TRBV30	TRBJ2-7	-	TGTGCCTGGAGTCCTCGGGCCAGGACTTACGAGCAGTACTTC	CAWSPRARTYEQYF
-	TRBV5-1	TRBJ2-1	-	TGCGCCAGCAGCTATAATCCCAGGTCACATGAGCAGTTCTTC	CASSYNPRSHEQFF
-	TRBV12-3/TRBV12-4	TRBJ2-1	-	TGTGCCAGCAGTAACAGGGACCAAACGGTGCAGTTCTTC	CASSNRDQTVQFF
-	TRBV5-6	TRBJ2-2	-	TGTGCCAGCAGCTTGGGTGGGCTGGGGAACACCGGGGAGCTGTTTTTT	CASSLGGLGNTGELFF
-	TRBV28	TRBJ1-2	-	TGTGCCAGCGGAAATCCTGGGGGGGGAGTCTATGGCTACACCTTC	CASGNPGGGVYGYTF
TRBD1	TRBV10-3	TRBJ1-1	-	TGTGCCATCAACCGACAGGGATTCAACACTGAAGCTTTCTTT	CAINRQGFNTEAFF
TRBD1	TRBV2	TRBJ1-5	-	TGTGCCAGCTCCAGGGGGCTAAGCAATCAGCCCCAGCATTTT	CASSRGLSNQPQHF
TRBD2	TRBV5-4	TRBJ2-3	-	TGTGCCAGCAGCCGCCCCGCTTTAGCGGGGAACACAGATACGCAGTATTTT	CASSRPALAGNTDTQYF
-	TRBV5-1	TRBJ2-7	-	TGCGCCAGCAGCTTGGTAGGGGACGAGCAGTACTTC	CASSLVGDEQYF
TRBD1	TRBV28	TRBJ2-5	-	TGTGCCAGCAGCTACCTGATGTCGGGACAGGGGGCTTTGGAGACCCAGTACTTC	CASSYLMSGQGALETQYF
-	TRBV7-9	TRBJ2-7	-	TGTGCCAGCAGCTTAGCGGAACAGGTCGAGCAGTACTTC	CASSLAEQVEQYF
-	TRBV19	TRBJ1-2	once	TGTGCCAGTAGTATGGAGGGACTAGCTAACTATGGCTACACCTTC	CASSMEGLANYGYTF
TRBD1	TRBV5-1	TRBJ1-6	-	TGCGCCAGCAGCTTGGTCCCGGGACAGGGCTCTACTTCACCCCTCCACTTT	CASSLVPGQGSTSPLHF
-	TRBV3-1/TRBV3-2	TRBJ2-4	-	TGTGCCAGCAGCCAAGCGCCGGGCGGAGGGGGGGACATTCAGTACTTC	CASSQAPGGGGDIQYF
-	TRBV5-6	TRBJ2-4	-	TGTGCCAGCAGCTTGAACGGACATACAATTAAAAACATTCAGTACTTC	CASSLNGHTIKNIQYF
-	TRBV28	TRBJ2-7	-	TGTGCCAGCAGTTTAGGTCAGGCGCCCTACGAGCAGTACTTC	CASSLGQAPYEQYF
-	TRBV6-2/TRBV6-3	TRBJ1-1	-	TGTGCCAGCAGTCTCACGGACACTGAAGCTTTCTTT	CASSLTDTEAFF
TRBD1	TRBV5-6	TRBJ1-5	-	TGTGCCAGCAGCCTACTCGCGGGACAGCGGAGCAATCAGCCCCAGCATTTT	CASSLLAGQRSNQPQHF
TRBD2	TRBV24-1	TRBJ2-1	-	TGTGCCACCAGTGATTTTACATCTAGCGGGAGGGTGAATGAGCAGTTCTTC	CATSDFTSSGRVNEQFF
-	TRBV16	TRBJ1-6	-	TGTGCCAGCAGCCTTGCTGCCAACTCTAATTCACCCCTCCACTTT	CASSLAANSNSPLHF
TRBD1	TRBV2	TRBJ2-3	once	TGTGCCAGCAGTCTGACAGGGGGCACAGATACGCAGTATTTT	CASSLTGGTDTQYF
TRBD2	TRBV11-2	TRBJ2-7	-	TGTGCCAGCAGCTTAGTTTTAGCGGGAGGCCTCGAGTTC	CASSLVLAGGLEF
-	TRBV5-1	TRBJ2-5	-	TGCGCCAGCAGCTTCATCCAGGGCGGGACCCAGTACTTC	CASSFIQGGTQYF
TRBD2	TRBV27	TRBJ2-7	-	TGTGCCAGCGGCACCGGGACTAGAACCTACGAGCAGTACTTC	CASGTGTRTYEQYF
TRBD2	TRBV28	TRBJ2-7	-	TGTGCCAGCAGTCTTGAGAGCGGGGGAAGCTCCTACGAGCAGTACTTC	CASSLESGGSSYEQYF
-	TRBV28	TRBJ1-4	-	TGTGCCAGCAGTTTCCCAGGGGCTAATGAAAAACTGTTTTTT	CASSFPGANEKLFF
-	TRBV7-2	TRBJ1-6	-	TGTGCCAGCAGCATCCAGGGGAATAATTCACCCCTCCACTTT	CASSIQGNNSPLHF
TRBD1	TRBV5-1	TRBJ2-7	-	TGCGCCAGCAGCGTACACAGGGGGCTCTACGAGCAGTACTTC	CASSVHRGLYEQYF
TRBD2	TRBV11-2	TRBJ2-5	-	TGTGCCAGCAGCATAGGCGGCGGGGGGGTATGGGAGACCCAGTACTTC	CASSIGGGGVWETQYF
-	TRBV5-1	TRBJ1-5	few	TGCGCCAGCAGCCCAGGGCCCCTGGGTCAGCCCCAGCATTTT	CASSPGPLGQPQHF
-	TRBV7-9	TRBJ1-2	-	TGTGCCAGCAGCTTAGCGCTTGACACTGGCTACACCTTC	CASSLALDTGYTF
-	TRBV28	TRBJ1-1	-	TGTGCCAGCAGGCCTGGCCCGGGGAACACTGAAGCTTTCTTT	CASRPGPGNTEAFF
-	TRBV5-4	TRBJ1-1	-	TGTGCCAGCAGCTTGGTGGGCCGAAGGAACACTGAAGCTTTCTTT	CASSLVGRRNTEAFF
TRBD1	TRBV28	TRBJ1-2	-	TGTGCCAGCAGTTCGGGACAGGTTACGAACTATGGCTACACCTTC	CASSSGQVTNYGYTF
TRBD1	TRBV7-2	TRBJ2-7	-	TGTGCCAGCAGCTTAGTAGGGGACAGCACCTACGAGCAGTACTTC	CASSLVGDSTYEQYF